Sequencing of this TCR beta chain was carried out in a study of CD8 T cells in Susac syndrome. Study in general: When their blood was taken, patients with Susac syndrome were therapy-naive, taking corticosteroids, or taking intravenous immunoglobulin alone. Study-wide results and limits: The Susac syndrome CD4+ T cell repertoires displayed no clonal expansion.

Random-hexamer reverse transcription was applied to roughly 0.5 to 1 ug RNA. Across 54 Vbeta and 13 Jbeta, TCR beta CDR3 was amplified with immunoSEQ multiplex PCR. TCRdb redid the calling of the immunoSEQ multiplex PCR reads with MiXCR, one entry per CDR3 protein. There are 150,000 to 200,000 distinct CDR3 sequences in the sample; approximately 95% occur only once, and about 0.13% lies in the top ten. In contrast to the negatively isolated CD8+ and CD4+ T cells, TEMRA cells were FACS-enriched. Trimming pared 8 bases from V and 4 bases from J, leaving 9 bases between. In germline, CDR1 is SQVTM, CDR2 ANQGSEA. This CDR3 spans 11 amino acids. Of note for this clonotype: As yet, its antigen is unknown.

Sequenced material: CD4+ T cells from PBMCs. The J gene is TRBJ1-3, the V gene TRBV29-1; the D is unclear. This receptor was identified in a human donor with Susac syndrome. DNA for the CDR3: TGCAGCCACCTATGGGGAAACACCATATATTTT. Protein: CSHLWGNTIYF.